This T cell receptor (beta chain) was found in a study of T-cell reconstitution after alpha-beta-depleted transplantation in children. Study observations and caveats: From surviving recipient T cells and thymic progenitors came the high day-60 TCRbeta diversity observed in some patients. It was reported that alpha-beta T cells came from several hundred expanded graft clones (about two months after transplant). A year had passed since transplant, and T-cell counts and diversity by then came mostly from newly produced T cells.

This clonotype is large by share. Its antigen is as yet unknown. Unique molecular identifiers were incorporated into the prepared TCRbeta library. TCRdb fed the PCR reads into MiXCR, producing one record per CDR3 protein. Of roughly 4,700 distinct CDR3 sequences detected, about a quarter appear once; the ten largest clones hold approximately 35%. Germline-derived CDR1 and CDR2 are DFQATT and SNEGSKA (reference sequence). This CDR3 comprises 14 residues. Trimming at V came to 5 bases and at J to 2 bases, leaving 6 bases not matched to a gene. Sequencing was performed on PBMCs, mostly from graft donor cells, taken 60 days after TCRalphabeta/CD19-depleted stem cell transplant. This TCR was recovered from a male patient aged 2-9 years who had a stem cell transplant for acute lymphoblastic leukemia, so the T cells may come from the graft donor. V gene TRBV20-1 combines with J gene TRBJ2-7; 10 bases are shared with TRBD2. This CDR3 reads CSALAGAYTYEQYF. CDR3 bases: TGCAGTGCTCTAGCGGGAGCGTATACCTACGAGCAGTACTTC.